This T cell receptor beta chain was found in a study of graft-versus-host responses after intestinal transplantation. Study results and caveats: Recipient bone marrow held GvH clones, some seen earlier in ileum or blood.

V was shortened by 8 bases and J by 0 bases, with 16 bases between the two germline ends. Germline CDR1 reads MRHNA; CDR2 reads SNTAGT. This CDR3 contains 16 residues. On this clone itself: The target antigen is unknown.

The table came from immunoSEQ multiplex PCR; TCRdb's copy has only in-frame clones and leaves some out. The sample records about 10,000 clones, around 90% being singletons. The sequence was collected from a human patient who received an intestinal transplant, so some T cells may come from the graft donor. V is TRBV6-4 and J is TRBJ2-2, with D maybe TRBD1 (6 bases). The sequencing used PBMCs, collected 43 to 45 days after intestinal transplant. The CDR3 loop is CASGQGGTPNTGELFF. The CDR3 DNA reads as TGTGCCAGCGGACAAGGTGGGACACCGAACACCGGGGAGCTGTTTTTT.